This T cell receptor beta chain came from a study of beta chain features in type 1 diabetes. Findings and limits, study-wide: For patients and controls alike, PCR might favor shorter templates to the same degree.

Expressed TCRB transcripts were sequenced, since all the RNA that had been isolated was reverse transcribed. Assay: immunoSEQ multiplex PCR; the TCRdb copy retains only in-frame clones and omits some. The table shows 620,000 or so clones, with around 15% occurring only once. This clone was detected only a few times. What it binds is unknown. Sequenced material: naive CD4+ T cells from blood. This TCR was recovered from a man between 18 and 29 years old in good health.

The CDR3 sequence: CASRFQETQYF. CDR3 coding DNA: TGTGCCAGCAGATTCCAAGAGACCCAGTACTTC. The chain joins TRBV6-5 to TRBJ2-5; no clear D gene. The germline gives CDR1 MNHEY, CDR2 SVGAGI. This CDR3 has 11 residues. Trimming removed 6 bases from V and 1 base from J, with 3 bases in between.